Detailed here is one T cell receptor (beta chain). The antigen is undetermined. Reverse transcription of roughly 0.5 to 1 ug RNA was carried out with random hexamers. Coverage of TCR beta CDR3 amplification by immunoSEQ multiplex PCR extended to 54 Vbeta and 13 Jbeta. Using its own MiXCR run on the immunoSEQ multiplex PCR reads, TCRdb lists one record per CDR3 protein. The table has some 180,000 distinct CDR3 sequences, roughly 94% seen once. J lost 7 bases, V lost 0 bases, and 11 bases had no gene match. Germline CDR1 and CDR2: DFQATT and SNEGSKA (reference sequence). The CDR3 length is 15 residues. The sample comes from a study of CD8 T cells in Susac syndrome. Study-level background: Among the Susac syndrome patients sequenced, 5 or 6 had active disease and about eight were in remission. Study outcomes and limitations: CD4+ T cell repertoires in Susac syndrome exhibited no evidence of clonal expansion.

The sequence was collected from a human donor with Susac syndrome. J is TRBJ2-5 and V is TRBV20-1; 7 bases are shared with TRBD2. Sequencing was done on a sample of CD4+ T cells from PBMCs. In nucleotides, the CDR3 is TGCAGTGCTAGAGATCAGTGGGGGACGGGGGGGACCCAGTACTTC. Amino acid sequence: CSARDQWGTGGTQYF.